The 19 T cell receptor beta chains presented below share a single source sample, sequenced in a study of T cell repertoires in cytomegalovirus infection. TCRdb passed the reads through MiXCR, listing each CDR3 protein once. This sample has roughly 800,000 distinct CDR3 sequences, with around 29% found just once. Antigens for these TCRs are unknown. The source was cultured CD8+ T cells from PBMCs, collected from culture after CMV antigen stimulation. The origin of the receptors is a human donor in good health (CMV status not recorded). Some clones in this sample may be carry-over from other donors' samples.

This chain links TRBV6-2 or TRBV6-3 with TRBJ1-5; TRBD1 aligns across 8 bases. In germline, CDR1 is MNHEY, CDR2 SVGEGT. The CDR3 spans 16 residues. The V and J ends lost 6 bases and 2 bases, in that order; junction bases with no gene match: 9. The CDR3 spells CASRDPVTGGNQPQHF. The CDR3 DNA reads TGTGCCAGCAGAGATCCGGTGACAGGGGGCAATCAGCCCCAGCATTTT.

V and J are TRBV28 and TRBJ2-1; possible D gene TRBD2, 6 bases. Looked up from germline, CDR1 is MDHEN and CDR2 is SYDVKM. Trimming took off 3 bases at V and 3 bases at J, with 15 bases between the two ends. The CDR3 is made up of 16 amino acids. The CDR3 DNA follows: TGTGCCAGCAGTTTCAGTGGGACTTCCTACTACAATGAGCAGTTCTTC. This codes for CASSFSGTSYYNEQFF.

This clonotype was picked up many times. The chain employs TRBV7-2 and TRBJ2-2, with D hard to call. V was shortened by 2 bases and J by 6 bases, with 7 bases between the two germline ends. The germline V gene encodes CDR1 SGHTA and CDR2 FQGNSA. The CDR3 extends over 13 amino acids. DNA for the CDR3: TGTGCCAGCAGCTTACGGGTTCCCGGGGAGCTGTTTTTT. It encodes CASSLRVPGELFF.

The J gene is TRBJ1-1, the V gene TRBV28, with D possibly matching TRBD1 (6 bases). CDR1 is MDHEN and CDR2 is SYDVKM in the germline V gene. Trimming stripped 1 base from V and 1 base from J, with 7 bases between. This CDR3 comprises 14 residues. The CDR3 loop reads CASSLYRANTEAFF. In DNA, the CDR3 is TGTGCCAGCAGTTTATACAGGGCGAACACTGAAGCTTTCTTT. Full variable domain (outside the CDR3, taken from reference TRBV28 and TRBJ1-1): DVKVTQSSRYLVKRTGEKVFLECVQDMDHENMFWYRQDPGLGLRLIYFSYDVKMKEKGDIPEGYSVSREKKERFSLILESASTNQTSMYLCASSLYRANTEAFFGQGTRLTVV.

V is TRBV5-8 and J is TRBJ2-1, with D possibly TRBD1 on 5 matching bases. Trimming removed 3 bases from V and 8 bases from J, with 9 bases in between. The CDR3 is 12 amino acids. The V gene's germline CDR1 is SGHTS and CDR2 YDEGEE. The CDR3: CASSSGFDEQFF. DNA of the CDR3: TGTGCCAGCAGCTCAGGGTTCGATGAGCAGTTCTTC. The full variable domain, rest sourced from reference TRBV5-8 and TRBJ2-1, is EAGVTQSPTHLIKTRGQQATLRCSPISGHTSVYWYQQALGLGLQFLLWYDEGEERNRGNFPPRFSGRQFPNYSSELNVNALELEDSALYLCASSSGFDEQFFGPGTRLTVL.

The V call is TRBV13, the J call TRBJ2-7; 8 bases align to TRBD1. This CDR3 has 16 amino acids. Per germline, CDR1 PRHDT and CDR2 FYEKMQ (reference sequence). V was clipped by 0 bases and J by 3 bases; unmatched bases: 7. The CDR3 DNA sequence: TGTGCCAGCAGCTTAGGCTTGACAGGGGAAAGCTACGAGCAGTACTTC. Its protein product is CASSLGLTGESYEQYF.

The gene calls are TRBV28 and TRBJ1-6, with D perhaps TRBD1 (6 bases). This CDR3 spans 14 amino acids. The V end lost 4 bases, the J end lost 9 bases, and 13 bases lay between the germline ends. Germline V gives CDR1 MDHEN, CDR2 SYDVKM. CDR3 bases: TGTGCCAGCAGTTCCCGAGGGGGTGCTTCACCCCTCCACTTT. Translation: CASSSRGGASPLHF.

The chain is built from TRBV12-3 or TRBV12-4 and TRBJ2-3; 8 bases map to TRBD1. The V segment lost 5 bases and the J segment 5 bases; nucleotides outside the gene matches: 9. The length of the CDR3 is 15 residues. The CDR3 DNA follows: TGTGCCAGCAGTGATACCGGGACAGGCGTAGATACGCAGTATTTT. Translation: CASSDTGTGVDTQYF.

This clonotype occurred a few times. The chain joins TRBV7-9 to TRBJ2-3; TRBD2 matches at 13 bases. Per germline, CDR1 SEHNR and CDR2 FQNEAQ (reference sequence). V lost 1 base, J lost 2 bases, and 9 bases stayed unmatched. The CDR3 loop spans 19 amino acids. The CDR3 is CASSLVLIGLAGVTDTQYF. CDR3 in DNA: TGTGCCAGCAGCTTAGTACTGATCGGACTAGCGGGGGTCACAGATACGCAGTATTTT. The full variable domain, its missing parts supplied by reference TRBV7-9 and TRBJ2-3, is DTGVSQNPRHKITKRGQNVTFRCDPISEHNRLYWYRQTLGQGPEFLTYFQNEAQLEKSRLLSDRFSAERPKGSFSTLEIQRTEQGDSAMYLCASSLVLIGLAGVTDTQYFGPGTRLTVL.

The V and J genes are TRBV20-1 and TRBJ2-1; D is unresolved. The germline V and J ends were trimmed by 0 bases and 2 bases, with 8 bases remaining between them. The CDR3 loop spans 14 amino acids. Looked up from germline, CDR1 is DFQATT and CDR2 is SNEGSKA (reference sequence). This CDR3 is CSARDYGPYNEQFF. The CDR3 DNA reads as TGCAGTGCTAGAGATTACGGGCCCTACAATGAGCAGTTCTTC.

V is TRBV2 and J is TRBJ2-7; weak D call: TRBD1 (6 bases). The V end lost 5 bases, the J end lost 2 bases, and 13 bases lay between the germline ends. CDR3 length: 14 amino acids. Germline CDR1 SNHLY, CDR2 FYNNEI. In DNA form, the CDR3 reads TGTGCCAGCAGTCCTGGGACACCTACCTACGAGCAGTACTTC. Translated: CASSPGTPTYEQYF.

CDR3 sequence reads: CASTQGATYEQYF. The CDR3 coding sequence is TGTGCCAGTACCCAGGGGGCCACCTACGAGCAGTACTTC. The rearrangement links TRBV19 to TRBJ2-7; 8 nucleotides agree with TRBD1. CDR3 length equals 13 residues. Trimming cost V 7 bases and J 2 bases; bases outside gene matches: 4. Germline V gives CDR1 LNHDA, CDR2 SQIVND (reference sequence).

V and J are TRBV10-2 and TRBJ1-2; tentatively, D is TRBD1 (6 bases). The CDR3 is 14 residues long. Trimming took 8 bases from V and 0 from J, leaving 13 bases between them. CDR1 and CDR2 (germline): WSHSY, SAAADI. This chain's CDR3 is CASGDTLANYGYTF. The CDR3 DNA reads TGCGCCAGCGGGGACACCTTAGCTAACTATGGCTACACCTTC.

The sample holds a few counts of this clonotype. The V and J genes are TRBV11-1 and TRBJ2-2; 7 positions match TRBD1. J was trimmed by 6 bases and V by 5 bases; bases with no gene match: 3. This CDR3 has 13 amino acids. The germline CDR1 and CDR2 sequences are SGHAT and FQDESV (reference sequence). The CDR3 spells CASSHTGAGELFF. Here the CDR3 DNA reads TGTGCCAGCAGCCATACAGGGGCCGGGGAGCTGTTTTTT.

The chain has TRBV27 and TRBJ2-1; 10 bases are shared with TRBD2. The CDR3 is 14 residues long. With V trimmed by 6 bases and J by 7 bases, 6 bases remained unmatched. Germline CDR1 MNHEY, CDR2 SMNVEV (reference sequence). This CDR3 is CASRQAGGPNEQFF. The CDR3 nucleotides read TGTGCCAGCAGGCAAGCGGGGGGGCCGAATGAGCAGTTCTTC.

This clonotype came up a few times. This sequence joins TRBV6-1 and TRBJ1-2, with D tentatively TRBD1 (5 bases). Germline V lookup: CDR1 MNHNS, CDR2 SASEGT. The CDR3 extends over 15 amino acids. The V gene lost 1 base and the J gene lost 4 bases, with 13 bases spanning the gap. This chain's CDR3 is CASSEGWDGFYGYTF. In DNA form, the CDR3 reads TGTGCCAGCAGTGAAGGTTGGGACGGCTTCTATGGCTACACCTTC.

The V gene is TRBV5-4, the J gene TRBJ1-1; 12 bases line up with TRBD1. Germline assignment: CDR1 SGHNT and CDR2 YYREEE (reference sequence). CDR3 length equals 17 residues. J gave up 2 bases and V 2 bases, and 7 bases lay outside the gene matches. The CDR3 loop reads CASSLGTGGLYNTEAFF. CDR3 in DNA: TGTGCCAGCAGCTTAGGGACAGGGGGCCTGTACAACACTGAAGCTTTCTTT.

This clonotype was seen a handful of times. The chain uses TRBV19 and TRBJ1-3; D unresolved. V was trimmed by 8 bases and J by 0 bases, leaving 11 bases between them. CDR1 is LNHDA and CDR2 is SQIVND in the germline V gene (reference sequence). The CDR3 spans 14 residues. CDR3 in DNA: TGTGCCAGTCAGGACGTCTACTCTGGAAACACCATATATTTT. This translates into CASQDVYSGNTIYF.

This clonotype showed up just a few times. The J gene is TRBJ2-1, the V gene TRBV12-5, with D perhaps TRBD1 (6 bases). The germline V gene encodes CDR1 LGHNT and CDR2 FRNRAP. CDR3 size: 13 residues. V lost 5 bases, J lost 7 bases, and 12 bases lay in between. The CDR3 nucleotides read TGTGCTAGTGGTCCGGACAGCTGGAATGAGCAGTTCTTC. This encodes CASGPDSWNEQFF.